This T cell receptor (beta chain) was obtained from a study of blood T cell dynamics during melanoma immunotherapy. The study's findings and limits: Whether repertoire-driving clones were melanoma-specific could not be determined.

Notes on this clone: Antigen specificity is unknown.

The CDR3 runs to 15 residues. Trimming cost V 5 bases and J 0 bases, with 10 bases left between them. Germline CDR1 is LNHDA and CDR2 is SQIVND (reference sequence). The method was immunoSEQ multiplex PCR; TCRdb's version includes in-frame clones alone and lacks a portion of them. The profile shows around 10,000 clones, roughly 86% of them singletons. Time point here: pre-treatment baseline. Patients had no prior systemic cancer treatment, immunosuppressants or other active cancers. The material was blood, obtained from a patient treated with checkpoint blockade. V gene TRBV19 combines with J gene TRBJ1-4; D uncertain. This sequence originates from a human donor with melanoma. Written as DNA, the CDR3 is TGTGCCAGTAGTTTGACCCCTGCAACTAATGAAAAACTGTTTTTT. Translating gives CASSLTPATNEKLFF.